The entry below describes one T cell receptor beta chain. What it binds is unknown. PCR employed 60 Vbeta and 13 Jbeta primers. Authors' methods: Unique TCR beta chains totaled roughly 79 million in a later count, with 8.5 million to 12 million of them shared. Data came from immunoSEQ multiplex PCR; TCRdb stores just in-frame clones and leaves some out. The V and J calls and the clone size are those of that table, but D and trimming were determined from the DNA. This sample has more than 50,000 clones, with around 70% found just once. The data stem from a study of cytomegalovirus exposure and HLA in healthy donors. The CDR3 has 15 residues. Germline CDR1 reads SGHRS; CDR2 reads YFSETQ. The ends lost 3 bases at V and 0 bases at J; junction bases unmatched: 1. Whole-study results and caveats: An analysis that was carried out later associated some 17,000 TCR beta sequences with HLA alleles at 0.05 false discovery rate. Reportedly, TCR beta sequences accurately predicted HLA-A and HLA-B alleles in most subjects.

Sequences were obtained from PBMCs. The origin of this receptor is a woman aged 60 to 75 in good health and CMV-seropositive. The chain has TRBV5-1 and TRBJ2-2, with TRBD2 matching over 8 bases. This CDR3 reads CASSSSGPNTGELFF. The CDR3 nucleotides read TGCGCCAGCAGCTCTAGCGGGCCGAACACCGGGGAGCTGTTTTTT.